What follows are 20 T cell receptor beta chains derived from one specimen sequenced in a study of T cells in Graves' hyperthyroidism and ophthalmopathy. TCR beta CDR3 region amplification was performed from RNA transcripts. The HTBI primer set drove a first-round RT-PCR of the TCR CDR3. TCRdb analysed the multiplex PCR reads with MiXCR anew, one entry per CDR3 protein. The sample has 410,000 or so distinct CDR3 sequences; roughly 14% are singletons. Sequencing used blood. These TCRs come from a young man with Graves' ophthalmopathy.

Ten or more counts support this clonotype. V usage is TRBV30 and J usage is TRBJ2-5; 7 bases are shared with TRBD1. The germline V gene encodes CDR1 GTSNPN and CDR2 SVGIG (reference sequence). V shed 2 bases and J 5 bases; nucleotides not matched to a gene: 8. The CDR3 is made up of 14 amino acids. In nucleotides, the CDR3 is TGTGCCTGGAGTACGGGACAGATGAGGGAGACCCAGTACTTC. This translates into CAWSTGQMRETQYF.

This clonotype was counted only a few times. The chain combines TRBV7-2 with TRBJ2-7, with D unresolved. The V end was cut by 4 bases, the J end by 0 bases, with 10 bases between. This CDR3 has 14 amino acids. Germline V gene lookup returns CDR1 SGHTA and CDR2 FQGNSA. CDR3 sequence: CASSSLSYSYEQYF. CDR3 nucleotides: TGTGCCAGCAGCTCACTTTCTTACTCCTACGAGCAGTACTTC. Full variable domain (missing parts from reference TRBV7-2 and TRBJ2-7): GAGVSQSPSNKVTEKGKDVELRCDPISGHTALYWYRQSLGQGLEFLIYFQGNSAPDKSGLPSDRFSAERTGGSVSTLTIQRTQQEDSAVYLCASSSLSYSYEQYFGPGTRLTVT.

The V gene is TRBV27, the J gene TRBJ2-3; D remains unclear. Germline V CDR1 and CDR2: MNHEY, SMNVEV (reference sequence). The CDR3 is 15 residues long. With 4 bases removed from V and 0 bases from J, the gap between germline ends came to 11 bases. DNA of the CDR3: TGTGCCAGCAGTTCGTCCACTGGTAGCACAGATACGCAGTATTTT. Amino acid sequence: CASSSSTGSTDTQYF.

The sample holds a few counts of this clonotype. The chain employs TRBV7-8 and TRBJ1-1, with a tentative D call TRBD1 (6 bases). Trimming left V 2 bases short and J 0 bases short, with 10 bases between. Looked up from germline, CDR1 is SGHVS and CDR2 is FQNEAQ. The CDR3 is 15 residues long. CDR3 amino acids: CASSLRTVLNTEAFF. In nucleotides, the CDR3 is TGTGCCAGCAGCTTACGGACAGTATTGAACACTGAAGCTTTCTTT.

The table lists this clonotype with many counts. The CDR3 sequence: CSARGYPVAWETQYF. CDR3 in DNA: TGCAGTGCTCGAGGGTATCCGGTAGCTTGGGAGACCCAGTACTTC. V usage is TRBV20-1 and J usage is TRBJ2-5; D possibly corresponds to TRBD2 (5 bases). With 5 bases removed from V and 5 bases from J, the gap between germline ends came to 21 bases. The CDR3 consists of 15 residues. Germline V gives CDR1 DFQATT, CDR2 SNEGSKA (reference sequence).

This clonotype has at least ten counts. The chain combines TRBV7-9 with TRBJ2-4, with no clear D. CDR1 and CDR2 (germline): SEHNR, FQNEAQ (reference sequence). V dropped 1 base and J dropped 8 bases, with 6 bases sitting between them. The CDR3 is 12 amino acids. CDR3 sequence reads: CASSLDYYIQYF. CDR3 bases: TGTGCCAGCAGCTTAGATTACTACATTCAGTACTTC.

This clonotype was detected many times. The rearrangement uses TRBV12-3 or TRBV12-4 and TRBJ2-7, with D tentatively TRBD1 (5 bases). V was pared by 5 bases and J by 4 bases, with 21 bases between. The CDR3 is 16 amino acids. The CDR3 protein is CASSQEVQGYSYEQYF. CDR3 sequence (DNA): TGTGCCAGCAGTCAAGAGGTCCAGGGTTACTCGTACGAGCAGTACTTC.

This clonotype showed up many times. The rearrangement links TRBV4-1 to TRBJ2-7, with D uncertain. The CDR3 has 16 residues. V was trimmed by 7 bases and J by 0 bases, leaving 19 bases between them. CDR1 and CDR2 from the germline V gene are MGHRA and YSYEKL. The CDR3 is CASKPNSAESSYEQYF. The CDR3 nucleotides read TGCGCCAGCAAACCAAACTCGGCTGAAAGCTCCTACGAGCAGTACTTC.

This chain links TRBV20-1 with TRBJ1-5; D is perhaps TRBD1 (5 bases). V dropped 6 bases and J dropped 6 bases, with 18 bases sitting between them. The CDR3 runs to 14 residues. CDR1 and CDR2 from the germline V gene are DFQATT and SNEGSKA (reference sequence). CDR3 sequence: CSAEGQASSQPQHF. The CDR3 DNA reads as TGCAGTGCCGAGGGGCAGGCCTCGAGTCAGCCCCAGCATTTT.

This clonotype was observed at least ten times. The V gene is TRBV2, the J gene TRBJ1-1, with 9 bases fitting TRBD1. Germline V CDR1 and CDR2: SNHLY, FYNNEI. The CDR3 is made up of 15 amino acids. V lost 7 bases to trimming and J lost 1 base; unmatched junction nucleotides: 7. The CDR3 sequence: CASTRQGDENTEAFF. The CDR3 DNA reads as TGTGCCAGCACCAGACAGGGGGATGAGAACACTGAAGCTTTCTTT.

The chain combines TRBV19 with TRBJ1-6, with a possible D match to TRBD1 (5 bases). The ends were cut back, 7 bases at V and 10 bases at J, with 23 bases in the middle. The CDR3 has 16 amino acids. The germline V gene encodes CDR1 LNHDA and CDR2 SQIVND (reference sequence). CDR3 in DNA: TGTGCCAGTAAGGATTCTGACAGACCATGGCTCTCACCCCTCCACTTT. This gives the protein CASKDSDRPWLSPLHF.

This clonotype was picked up many times. The chain combines TRBV6-2 or TRBV6-3 with TRBJ2-7, with 9 bases that match TRBD2. CDR3 size: 14 residues. With 2 bases clipped from V and 5 bases from J, the junction kept 4 bases outside the gene matches. The germline CDR1 and CDR2 sequences are MNHEY and SVGEGT. The CDR3 region is CASSYGGGANEQYF. CDR3 nucleotides: TGTGCCAGCAGTTACGGCGGGGGGGCCAACGAGCAGTACTTC.

A few counts support this clonotype. The CDR3 DNA sequence: TGTGCCAGCAGCCAGACAGGTTCCCTCACAGATACGCAGTATTTT. This encodes CASSQTGSLTDTQYF. The chain has TRBV12-3 or TRBV12-4 and TRBJ2-3, with D perhaps TRBD1 (6 bases). V lost 6 bases, J lost 2 bases, and 15 bases lay in between. This CDR3 region has 15 residues.

The V and J genes are TRBV11-3 and TRBJ2-1; 15 nucleotides match TRBD2. This CDR3 comprises 16 residues. Germline-derived CDR1 and CDR2 are SGHNT and YENEEA. The V segment lost 3 bases and the J segment 9 bases; nucleotides outside the gene matches: 6. As DNA, the CDR3 is TGTGCCAGCAGCTTCCGGACTAGCGGGGGGGCCCTTGAGCAGTTCTTC. Translation: CASSFRTSGGALEQFF.

This clonotype was seen repeatedly, ten times or more. The chain carries TRBV24-1 and TRBJ2-1, with a tentative D call TRBD1 (6 bases). Looked up from germline, CDR1 is KGHDR and CDR2 is SFDVKD. Trimming pared 8 bases from V and 6 bases from J, leaving 19 bases between. The CDR3 covers 15 residues. CDR3 loop: CATTRSIVGGNEQFF. Here the CDR3 DNA reads TGTGCCACCACCCGTAGCATAGTAGGGGGCAATGAGCAGTTCTTC.

This clonotype was counted many times. The genes are TRBV9 and TRBJ2-1; D uncertain. This CDR3 spans 16 amino acids. Germline V gene sequence: CDR1 SGDLS, CDR2 YYNGEE. V was trimmed by 0 bases and J by 0 bases, leaving 10 bases between them. CDR3 sequence reads: CASSVASRSSYNEQFF. CDR3 coding DNA: TGTGCCAGCAGCGTAGCTTCCCGGAGCTCCTACAATGAGCAGTTCTTC.

This clonotype was seen many times. V gene TRBV10-1 combines with J gene TRBJ2-5, with D perhaps given as TRBD1 or TRBD2 (5 bases each). CDR3 length: 12 residues. The germline gives CDR1 WNHNN, CDR2 SYGVQD (reference sequence). V lost 10 bases to trimming and J lost 2 bases, with 11 bases between them. CDR3 protein: CAITGQQETQYF. The DNA for the CDR3 is TGCGCCATAACGGGGCAGCAAGAGACCCAGTACTTC.

This clonotype was observed many times. The chain carries TRBV6-1 and TRBJ1-1; TRBD1 matches at 9 bases. The V gene's germline CDR1 is MNHNS and CDR2 SASEGT. V shed 2 bases, J shed 6 bases, and the junction held 7 bases outside the gene matches. The CDR3 runs 15 residues. The CDR3 loop reads CASSELDRGTAEAFF. CDR3 nucleotides: TGTGCCAGCAGTGAATTGGACAGGGGTACGGCTGAAGCTTTCTTT.

The chain employs TRBV5-4 and TRBJ2-2; no clear D gene. This CDR3 comprises 13 residues. The V end lost 4 bases, the J end lost 5 bases, and 9 bases lay between the germline ends. The germline V gene has CDR1 SGHNT and CDR2 YYREEE (reference sequence). Written as DNA, the CDR3 is TGTGCCAGCAGCCTCGAACATACCGGGGAGCTGTTTTTT. This translates into CASSLEHTGELFF.

The V call is TRBV19, the J call TRBJ1-2; D might be TRBD1 (5 bases). CDR3 length equals 16 residues. V shed 5 bases and J shed 1 base, with 17 bases lying between them. Germline V lookup: CDR1 LNHDA, CDR2 SQIVND (reference sequence). The CDR3 region has the DNA TGTGCCAGTAGTCCCTCCCAGACAGACCTTAACTATGGCTACACCTTC. This translates into CASSPSQTDLNYGYTF.